Below, one T cell receptor (beta chain) is given with its context. Its matching antigen is unknown. The CDR3 has 11 amino acids. Germline CDR1 SEHNR, CDR2 FQNEAQ (reference sequence). The V and J ends lost 7 bases and 5 bases respectively, with 6 bases between them. This record belongs to a study of T cell repertoires in cytomegalovirus infection. Across the study: Indicated by public TCR beta signatures were CMV infection and matching HLA type.

TCRdb reprocessed the reads with MiXCR, giving one entry per CDR3 protein. Of some 800,000 distinct CDR3 sequences listed, 32% were seen once; the top ten hold around 12%. Findings and limits, study-wide: Ex vivo responses were dominated by HLA-C-restricted CMV-specific TCR beta clonotypes.

The sample here was cultured CD8+ T cells from PBMCs, taken from culture after CMV antigen stimulation. The TCR comes from a human donor in good health (CMV status not recorded). Some clones in this sample may be carry-over from other donors' samples. The V and J genes are TRBV7-9 and TRBJ2-1; possible D gene TRBD1, 5 bases. The CDR3 nucleotides are TGTGCCAGCAAAGGGGACAATGAGCAGTTCTTC. Its protein product is CASKGDNEQFF.